This T cell receptor (beta chain) was captured in a study of shared clonotypes between healthy human individuals (dated by TCRdb to 2018 to 2020). Regarding the complete study: The cohort included a few men and a couple of women between 18 and 49 years of age. Per donor, three plates each were used for CD4 naive and CD4 memory, two for CD8 naive, and one for CD8 memory. To estimate repertoire size and how much clonotypes are shared between individuals, the study performed deep sequencing of blood TCR repertoires from a few healthy adults. Different laboratories and diverse techniques were used to prepare libraries and sequence TCR repertoires, to increase sequencing depth and limit assay-specific biases. Per donor, leukapheresis produced somewhere between about 0.94 and 10 billion PBMCs. What the authors observed across the whole study: The genetic and exposure-history diversity represented was limited by the small number of donors. Sharing across a handful of donors was observed for about 5% of naive CD4, less than 4% of naive CD8, 2% to 2.5% of memory CD4, and over 0.3% of memory CD8 clonotypes. Even with the large sequencing depth, rarefaction of the sorted-subset datasets indicated that sequencing was incomplete. Pairwise subsampling led to the expectation that sequencing depth would affect the degree of clonotype sharing among donors. Compared with non-shared clonotypes, the clonotypes found in all four sorted-subset donors had higher generation probabilities. Naive subsets generally had larger estimated clonotype richness than memory subsets did. Sampling was restricted to blood, and TCR repertoires in tissue are likely to differ from TCR repertoires in blood.

Concerning this clone: Its antigen specificity is not known. Per-base qualities were not stored, and no clone one base away is much larger.

The donors were healthy, HIV-negative adults who had no recently reported acute infections or vaccinations. All donors were Caucasian adults living in Nashville, Tennessee, USA. Magnetic negative selection was used to enrich CD4+ T cells, after which naive cells were positively selected on CD45RA and the negative fraction became the memory subset. Blood was collected by leukapheresis, and PBMCs were isolated by Ficoll-Histopaque density gradient centrifugation and then cryopreserved in liquid nitrogen vapor phase. Analytical flow cytometry was used to check the purity and quantity of each magnetically sorted T cell population. Each sorted fraction had its genomic DNA isolated and then quantified by UV absorbance on a Nanodrop 2000c. TCR CDR3 regions were amplified from genomic DNA by multiplex PCR using the deep immunoSEQ assay. Extracted genomic DNA from each cell subset was spread evenly across all wells of several immunoSEQ 96-well plates, with each plate serving as a replicate. For sorted subsets, 200 to 250 ng genomic DNA, equal to 25,000 to 35,000 T cell genomes, was loaded into each replicate PCR. Purified libraries were measured with a Qubit 3.0 fluorometer, size-checked on a Bioanalyzer 2100, and measured again with the KAPA Library Quantification kit. A separate single-read 150-cycle Illumina NextSeq 550 flow cell was used to sequence each immunoSEQ 96-well plate. Per the authors' processing: The immunoSEQ output contained only junctional sequences without quality scores, so filtering could not match that applied to full-length reads. To assign V/J genes and CDR3, sequences were annotated using PyIR, a Python wrapper for IgBLAST v1.9, with IMGT germline references. Reads were removed for weak V/J assignments (E-value above 1e-6), missing CDR3, stop codons, out-of-frame junctions, or ambiguous translated residues. V3J clonotypes were defined as sequences sharing the same inferred V gene, J gene, and CDR3 amino acid sequence. To compute the percentage overlap between repertoires, the number of shared unique clonotypes was divided by the size of the smaller repertoire. Repertoire richness was assessed with RTK rarefaction, the Chao1 estimator, and Recon v2.1 estimates of unobserved clonotypes. Generation probabilities for all TCRbeta clonotypes obtained by the gDNA method from a handful of donors were computed using OLGA. This immuneACCESS table, as held by TCRdb, lists in-frame sequences with V and J called but not all clones. Of the missing ones, under half trace to an unresolved V gene in checked studies; the others have no known cause. That table supplies the V and J calls and clone size; D and trimming were determined from the DNA. Within this sample are about 1.1 million clones, with approximately 78% of them counted one time only. The top ten hold about 0.52% of the sample.

The germline V gene (reference sequence) yields SGHNT for CDR1 and YYREEE for CDR2. The CDR3 holds 14 amino acids from the cysteine to the phenylalanine. CDR3 DNA only is kept here, 42 bases in frame from base 1. Between the V and J ends, shortened by 1 base and 5 bases respectively, the junction contains 10 bases. This chain is built from TRBV5-4 and TRBJ2-1; TRBD2 is a weak D gene call, 6 bases matching. The sequence was collected from a man between 18 and 29 years old in good health. Some clones in this sample may be carry-over from other donors' samples. The specimen sequenced was memory CD4+ T cells from PBMCs. Taken with the paper, the label for cell subset or site translates to: CD45RA-negative fraction. The CDR3: CASSLSVADNEQFF. In nucleotide form, the sequence is TGTGCCAGCAGCTTGTCGGTAGCGGACAATGAGCAGTTCTTC.